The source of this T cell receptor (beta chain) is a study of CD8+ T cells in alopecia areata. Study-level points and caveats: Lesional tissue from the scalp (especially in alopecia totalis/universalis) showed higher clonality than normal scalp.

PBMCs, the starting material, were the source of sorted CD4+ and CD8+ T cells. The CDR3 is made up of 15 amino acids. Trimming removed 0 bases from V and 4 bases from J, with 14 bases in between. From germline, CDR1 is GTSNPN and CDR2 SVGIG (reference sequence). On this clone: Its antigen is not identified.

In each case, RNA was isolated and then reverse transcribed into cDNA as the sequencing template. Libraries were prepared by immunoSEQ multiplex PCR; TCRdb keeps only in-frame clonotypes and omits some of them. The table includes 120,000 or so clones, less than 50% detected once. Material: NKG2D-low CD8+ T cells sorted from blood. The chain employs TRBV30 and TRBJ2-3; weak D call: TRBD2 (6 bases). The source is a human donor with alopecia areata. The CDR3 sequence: CAWSVWGRMADTQYF. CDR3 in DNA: TGTGCCTGGAGTGTTTGGGGGAGGATGGCAGATACGCAGTATTTT.